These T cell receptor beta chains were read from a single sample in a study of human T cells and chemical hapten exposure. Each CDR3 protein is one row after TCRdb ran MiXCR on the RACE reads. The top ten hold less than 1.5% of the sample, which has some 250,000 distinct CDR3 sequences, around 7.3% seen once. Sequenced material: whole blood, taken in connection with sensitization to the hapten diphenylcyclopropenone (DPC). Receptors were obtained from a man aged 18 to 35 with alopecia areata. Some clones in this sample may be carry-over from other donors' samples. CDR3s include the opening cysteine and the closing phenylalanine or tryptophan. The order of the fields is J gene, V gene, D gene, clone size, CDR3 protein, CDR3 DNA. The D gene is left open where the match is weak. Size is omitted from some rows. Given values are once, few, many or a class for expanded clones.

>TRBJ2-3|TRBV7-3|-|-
CASSSDGTSSSTDTQYF
TGTGCCAGCAGCTCAGACGGGACATCCTCCTCCACAGATACGCAGTATTTT
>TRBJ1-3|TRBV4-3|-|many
CASSQNVRGNTIYF
TGCGCCAGCAGCCAAAACGTCAGGGGAAACACCATATATTTT
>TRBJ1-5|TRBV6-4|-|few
CASSPSGDNQPQHF
TGTGCCAGCAGTCCCAGCGGTGACAATCAGCCCCAGCATTTT
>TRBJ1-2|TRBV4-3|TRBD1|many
CASSPEDRGTYGYTF
TGCGCCAGCAGCCCTGAGGACAGGGGAACCTATGGCTACACCTTC
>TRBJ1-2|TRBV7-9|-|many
CASRGANYGYTF
TGTGCCAGCAGGGGGGCTAACTATGGCTACACCTTC
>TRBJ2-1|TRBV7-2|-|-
CASSFGPKVSYNEQFF
TGTGCCAGCAGCTTTGGACCGAAAGTCTCCTACAATGAGCAGTTCTTC
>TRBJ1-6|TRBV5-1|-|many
CASSLAAGNRDSPLHF
TGCGCCAGCAGCTTGGCCGCGGGGAATCGGGATTCACCCCTCCACTTT
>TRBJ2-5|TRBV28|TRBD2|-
CASRKRSSGGVFSRETQYF
TGTGCCAGCAGAAAAAGGTCTAGCGGGGGGGTGTTTAGTAGAGAGACCCAGTACTTC
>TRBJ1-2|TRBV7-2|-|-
CASSLSEGREYGYTF
TGTGCCAGCAGCTTAAGCGAGGGCAGGGAATATGGCTACACCTTC
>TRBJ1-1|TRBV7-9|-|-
CASRLPQGTEAFF
TGTGCCAGCAGACTCCCCCAGGGCACTGAAGCTTTCTTT
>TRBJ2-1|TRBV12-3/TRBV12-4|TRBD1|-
CASRPGQPPLEQFF
TGTGCCAGCAGACCGGGACAGCCGCCCCTCGAGCAGTTCTTC
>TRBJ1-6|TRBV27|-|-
CASSWRLSNSPLHF
TGTGCCAGCAGCTGGCGGCTAAGTAATTCACCCCTCCACTTT
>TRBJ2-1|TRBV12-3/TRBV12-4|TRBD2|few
CASRGTTLNEQFF
TGTGCCAGCAGGGGGACTACCCTTAATGAGCAGTTCTTC
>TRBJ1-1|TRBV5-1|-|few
CASSLPGQFRNTEAFF
TGCGCCAGCAGCTTGCCCGGACAGTTTCGGAACACTGAAGCTTTCTTT
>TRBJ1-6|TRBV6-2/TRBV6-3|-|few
CASSQRVSDSPLHF
TGTGCCAGCAGTCAGAGAGTTTCGGATTCACCCCTCCACTTT
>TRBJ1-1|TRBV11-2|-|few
CASSYARGLGTEAFF
TGTGCCAGCAGCTATGCCAGGGGCCTTGGGACTGAAGCTTTCTTT
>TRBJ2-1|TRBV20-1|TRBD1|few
CSAAGTGRSEQFF
TGCAGTGCAGCTGGGACAGGTCGAAGTGAGCAGTTCTTC
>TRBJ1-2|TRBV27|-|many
CASGSVGVGGYTF
TGTGCCAGCGGATCAGTAGGGGTTGGAGGCTACACCTTC
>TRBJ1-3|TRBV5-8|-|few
CASSLAWGIGNTIYF
TGTGCCAGCAGCTTGGCGTGGGGGATCGGAAACACCATATATTTT
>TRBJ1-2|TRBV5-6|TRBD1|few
CASSFRGSGQIYGYTF
TGTGCCAGCAGCTTCCGTGGATCGGGACAGATTTATGGCTACACCTTC
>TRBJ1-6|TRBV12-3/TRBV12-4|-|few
CASSLGNLYNSPLHF
TGTGCCAGCAGTCTAGGGAACTTGTATAATTCACCCCTCCACTTT
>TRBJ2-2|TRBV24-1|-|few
CATSNTENTGELFF
TGTGCCACCAGTAATACAGAGAACACCGGGGAGCTGTTTTTT
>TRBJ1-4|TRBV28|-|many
CASSFTPFLGGGNEKLFF
TGTGCCAGCAGTTTTACCCCTTTTTTGGGGGGGGGTAATGAAAAACTGTTTTTT
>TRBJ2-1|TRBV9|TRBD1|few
CASSPGQGSNEQFF
TGTGCCAGCAGCCCGGGACAGGGGTCCAATGAGCAGTTCTTC
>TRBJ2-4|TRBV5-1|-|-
CASSAQSISKNIQYF
TGCGCCAGCAGCGCACAGAGCATTTCAAAAAACATTCAGTACTTC
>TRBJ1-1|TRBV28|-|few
CASSFPQGRAFF
TGTGCCAGCAGTTTCCCCCAGGGGCGAGCTTTCTTT
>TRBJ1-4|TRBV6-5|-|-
CASSSSLRSHNEKLFF
TGTGCCAGCAGTTCATCCCTTCGAAGCCATAATGAAAAACTGTTTTTT
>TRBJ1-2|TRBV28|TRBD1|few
CASSLNWSLGQGLPNYGYTF
TGTGCCAGCAGTCTAAATTGGTCTTTAGGACAGGGCCTTCCTAACTATGGCTACACCTTC
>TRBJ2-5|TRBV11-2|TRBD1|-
CASSFSRTGGRETQYF
TGTGCCAGCAGCTTCTCTAGGACAGGGGGACGAGAGACCCAGTACTTC
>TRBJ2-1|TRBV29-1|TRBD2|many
CSVYGQRDYNEQFF
TGCAGCGTTTACGGCCAGCGGGACTACAATGAGCAGTTCTTC
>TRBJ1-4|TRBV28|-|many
CASSSRRGIREKLFF
TGTGCCAGCAGTTCCCGCAGGGGTATCCGTGAAAAACTGTTTTTT
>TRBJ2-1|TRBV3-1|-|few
CASSGRFEQFF
TGTGCCAGCAGCGGACGCTTTGAGCAGTTCTTC
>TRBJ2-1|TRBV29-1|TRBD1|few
CSVSHGQGKQFF
TGCAGCGTTTCCCATGGACAGGGAAAGCAGTTCTTC
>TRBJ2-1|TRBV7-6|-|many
CASSSPGEQFF
TGTGCCAGCAGTTCCCCGGGAGAGCAGTTCTTC
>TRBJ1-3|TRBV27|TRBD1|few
CASSLSAPRDRLDSGNTIYF
TGTGCCAGCAGTTTATCGGCCCCCCGGGACAGGCTTGACTCTGGAAACACCATATATTTT
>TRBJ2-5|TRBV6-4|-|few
CASSKMVGETQYF
TGTGCCAGCAGTAAGATGGTCGGGGAGACCCAGTACTTC
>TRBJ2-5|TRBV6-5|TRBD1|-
CATQGAEETQYF
TGTGCCACACAGGGGGCAGAAGAGACCCAGTACTTC
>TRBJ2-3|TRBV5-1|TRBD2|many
CASSPTSGTDTQYF
TGCGCCAGCAGCCCGACTAGCGGCACAGATACGCAGTATTTT
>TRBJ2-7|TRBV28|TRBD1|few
CASTPWPTTGETYEQYF
TGTGCCAGCACCCCTTGGCCTACGACAGGGGAAACCTACGAGCAGTACTTC
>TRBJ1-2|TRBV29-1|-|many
CSVAPGPYGYTF
TGCAGCGTTGCTCCAGGGCCCTATGGCTACACCTTC
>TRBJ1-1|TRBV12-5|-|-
CASGSKTENTEAFF
TGTGCTAGTGGTTCGAAGACAGAGAACACTGAAGCTTTCTTT
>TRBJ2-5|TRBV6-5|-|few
CASSYTVGGYQETQYF
TGTGCCAGCAGTTACACCGTCGGAGGTTACCAAGAGACCCAGTACTTC
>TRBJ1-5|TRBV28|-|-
CASSHGDSNQPQHF
TGTGCCAGCAGTCACGGCGATAGCAATCAGCCCCAGCATTTT
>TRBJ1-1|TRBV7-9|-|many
CASSLEDGMNTEAFF
TGTGCCAGCAGCTTAGAGGACGGGATGAACACTGAAGCTTTCTTT
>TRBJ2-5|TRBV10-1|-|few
CASSDSGTETQYF
TGCGCCAGCAGTGACTCGGGGACGGAGACCCAGTACTTC
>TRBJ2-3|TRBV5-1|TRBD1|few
CASSPGQGVLDTQYF
TGCGCCAGCAGCCCGGGACAGGGGGTTTTAGATACGCAGTATTTT
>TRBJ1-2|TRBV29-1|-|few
CSVSRRGAQNYGYTF
TGCAGCGTTTCCCGGCGGGGGGCGCAGAACTATGGCTACACCTTC
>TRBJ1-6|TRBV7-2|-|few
CASSSVRDYNSPLHF
TGTGCCAGCAGCTCCGTCAGGGATTATAATTCACCCCTCCACTTT
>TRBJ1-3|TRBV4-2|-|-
CASSQDRQGSGNTIYF
TGTGCCAGCAGCCAAGATAGGCAGGGTAGTGGAAACACCATATATTTT
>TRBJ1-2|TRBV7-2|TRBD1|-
CASSKTTGYDGYTF
TGTGCCAGCAGCAAAACGACAGGGTACGATGGCTACACCTTC
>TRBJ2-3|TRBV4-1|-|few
CASSQVGRTATDTQYF
TGCGCCAGCAGCCAAGTGGGTCGCACGGCCACAGATACGCAGTATTTT